The 13 T cell receptor beta chains below were found in one sample sequenced in a study of shared clonotypes between healthy human individuals. Only in-frame clones appear in the TCRdb table, and some are missing; sequencing was by immunoSEQ multiplex PCR. The sample has about 710,000 clones; roughly two thirds are singletons. Sequencing was carried out using memory CD4+ T cells sorted from blood. Subset of the sample: CD45RA-negative fraction. Receptors were obtained from a woman aged 25 to 39 in good health.

The chain combines TRBV5-4 with TRBJ2-3; D possibly corresponds to TRBD2 (5 bases). From germline, CDR1 is SGHNT and CDR2 YYREEE (reference sequence). V lost 4 bases and J 4 bases, leaving 19 bases between the germline ends. The CDR3 contains 16 residues. In nucleotides, the CDR3 is TGTGCCAGCAGCACTGGTTTGAGTCGGGGTTCAGATACGCAGTATTTT. Translated, it gives CASSTGLSRGSDTQYF.

The chain combines TRBV11-3 with TRBJ2-7, with 7 bases lining up with TRBD1. Per germline, CDR1 SGHNT and CDR2 YENEEA. The CDR3 contains 15 residues. Losses at the gene ends were 4 bases for V and 2 bases for J; bases not matched to a gene: 8. The CDR3 DNA reads TGTGCCAGCAGCTCCGGACAGGTCCCACCCTACGAGCAGTACTTC. As protein: CASSSGQVPPYEQYF.

This clone was recorded only once. The chain couples TRBV6-1 to TRBJ2-3; 8 bases are a match to TRBD2. The CDR3 sequence is 15 residues long. V dropped 2 bases and J dropped 4; count of bases not matched to a gene: 5. The germline CDR1 and CDR2 sequences are MNHNS and SASEGT. CDR3 sequence: CASSESGGLADTQYF. For the CDR3, the DNA is TGTGCCAGCAGTGAATCGGGGGGGCTGGCAGATACGCAGTATTTT.

Only one count was recorded for this clone. The chain uses TRBV5-4 and TRBJ2-5; D not resolved. The CDR3 has 12 amino acids. Trimming shortened V by 4 bases and J by 4 bases, and 8 bases separated the two germline ends. CDR1 and CDR2 from the germline V gene are SGHNT and YYREEE (reference sequence). The CDR3 loop reads CASSQSRETQYF. The CDR3 region has the DNA TGTGCCAGCAGCCAAAGCAGAGAGACCCAGTACTTC.

This clone showed up just once. The rearrangement uses TRBV5-1 and TRBJ1-1; 12 positions agree with TRBD1. This CDR3 contains 16 residues. Looked up from germline, CDR1 is SGHRS and CDR2 is YFSETQ. Trimming cost V 4 bases and J 4 bases; bases outside gene matches: 8. In DNA form, the CDR3 reads TGCGCCAGCAGCGAGGGGACAGGGGGCTCCGTCACTGAAGCTTTCTTT. Translating it yields CASSEGTGGSVTEAFF. Filled out from reference TRBV5-1 and TRBJ1-1, the complete variable domain reads KAGVTQTPRYLIKTRGQQVTLSCSPISGHRSVSWYQQTPGQGLQFLFEYFSETQRNKGNFPGRFSGRQFSNSRSEMNVSTLELGDSALYLCASSEGTGGSVTEAFFGQGTRLTVV.

This clone was observed a single time. The J gene is TRBJ2-5, the V gene TRBV15; TRBD2 is a possible D gene (6 bases). This CDR3 region has 16 residues. CDR1 is LNHNV and CDR2 is YYDKDF in the germline V gene (reference sequence). V lost 5 bases and J 3 bases, leaving 19 bases between the germline ends. The CDR3 protein is CATSGSLAFFKETQYF. CDR3 DNA sequence: TGTGCCACCAGCGGGTCCCTAGCGTTTTTCAAAGAGACCCAGTACTTC.

The chain joins TRBV4-1 to TRBJ2-7; weak D call: TRBD1 (6 bases). Per the germline V gene, CDR1 is MGHRA and CDR2 is YSYEKL. The CDR3 runs 15 residues. Deletions cut 5 bases from V and 0 bases from J, with 14 bases between. CDR3 nucleotides: TGCGCCAGCAGCGGGACACCTGTGAGCTCCTACGAGCAGTACTTC. It is translated as CASSGTPVSSYEQYF.

The count of this clone is one. The rearrangement joins TRBV5-1 to TRBJ2-2; 7 positions agree with TRBD2. Germline values: CDR1 SGHRS, CDR2 YFSETQ. This CDR3 has 14 amino acids. The V and J ends lost 4 bases and 8 bases, in that order; junction bases with no gene match: 8. In DNA form, the CDR3 reads TGCGCCAGCAGCACTTTTACGGGAGGAGGGGAGCTGTTTTTT. Amino acid sequence: CASSTFTGGGELFF.

This clone appeared a single time. CDR3 coding DNA: TGTGCCAGCAGTTCCCGGGGGGGGGACCCTGAAGCTTTCTTT. It yields the protein CASSSRGGDPEAFF. The genes are TRBV6-6 and TRBJ1-1, with a possible D match to TRBD1 (5 bases). The V and J ends lost 4 bases and 6 bases respectively, with 15 bases between them. The V gene's germline CDR1 is MNHNY and CDR2 SVGAGI (reference sequence). The CDR3 contains 14 residues.

This clone was counted a few times. The rearrangement links TRBV27 to TRBJ1-5; 7 nucleotides align to TRBD1. The CDR3 length is 16 residues. In germline, CDR1 is MNHEY, CDR2 SMNVEV (reference sequence). After removal of 5 bases from V and 11 bases from J, the junction contained 18 bases not matched to a gene. In DNA form, the CDR3 reads TGTGCCAGCAGTCCCAATTTTGACAGGGCACGCAAATCCCAGCATTTT. Encoded protein: CASSPNFDRARKSQHF.

V is TRBV18 and J is TRBJ1-1; no clear D. With 0 bases removed from V and 6 bases from J, the gap between germline ends came to 11 bases. The CDR3 is 14 amino acids. Germline V gene data show CDR1 as KGHSH and CDR2 as LQKENI. The CDR3 coding sequence is TGTGCCAGCTCACCACCTAAGGGTAATGCTGAAGCTTTCTTT. Translating it yields CASSPPKGNAEAFF.

The J gene is TRBJ2-2, the V gene TRBV14; 14 bases match TRBD2. The J segment lost 10 bases and the V segment lost 0 bases, leaving 4 bases of the junction unmatched. The germline CDR1 and CDR2 sequences are SGHDN and FVKESK. This CDR3 is 16 amino acids long. Written as DNA, the CDR3 is TGTGCCAGCAGCCAAGAGGGACTAGCGGGAGACAAGGAGCTGTTTTTT. This gives the protein CASSQEGLAGDKELFF.

J is TRBJ2-7 and V is TRBV14, with D unclear. Trimming removed 5 bases from V and 9 bases from J, with 14 bases in between. Germline assignment: CDR1 SGHDN and CDR2 FVKESK. CDR3 size: 12 residues. For the CDR3, the DNA is TGTGCCAGCAGCTTACCTCAGGCCGCGCAGTACTTC. The encoded protein is CASSLPQAAQYF.